These 30 T cell receptor beta chains were all obtained from the same sample, sequenced in a study of breast tumors, draining lymph nodes, adjacent tissues. TCRdb reprocessed the multiplex PCR reads with MiXCR, giving one entry per CDR3 protein. The sample comprises about 31,000 distinct CDR3 sequences, roughly 69% of which are singletons, and 18% rests with the top ten. Sample: breast tumor tissue. All receptors derive from a female donor with breast cancer. Some clones in this sample may be carry-over from other donors' samples.

The chain employs TRBV4-1 and TRBJ2-7; D is ambiguous. The CDR3 extends over 14 amino acids. Trimming left V 1 base short and J 0 bases short, with 7 bases between. The germline V gene encodes CDR1 MGHRA and CDR2 YSYEKL. In DNA form, the CDR3 reads TGCGCCAGCAGCCAAGTCACTACCTCCTACGAGCAGTACTTC. It specifies CASSQVTTSYEQYF.

This clonotype is judged medium-sized. The chain carries TRBV6-1 and TRBJ2-7; 9 nucleotides agree with TRBD1. From germline, CDR1 is MNHNS and CDR2 SASEGT. The ends lost 3 bases at V and 0 bases at J; junction bases unmatched: 6. The CDR3 covers 16 residues. This CDR3 is CASSDWGQGASYEQYF. As DNA, the CDR3 is TGTGCCAGCAGTGATTGGGGACAGGGAGCCTCCTACGAGCAGTACTTC.

The V call is TRBV7-2, the J call TRBJ1-2, with 9 bases lining up with TRBD1. The CDR3 contains 15 residues. The germline V gene has CDR1 SGHTA and CDR2 FQGNSA. V dropped 3 bases and J dropped 3; count of bases not matched to a gene: 5. The CDR3 here is CASSLAGQGYYGYTF. The CDR3 DNA is TGTGCCAGCAGCTTGGCGGGACAGGGCTACTATGGCTACACCTTC.

This clonotype rates as medium-sized (0.01 to 0.1%). The chain joins TRBV6-1 to TRBJ2-1; 14 positions agree with TRBD2. This CDR3 comprises 15 residues. CDR1 and CDR2 from the germline V gene are MNHNS and SASEGT. J was trimmed by 7 bases and V by 4 bases; bases with no gene match: 3. CDR3 amino acids: CASSATSGRVNEQFF. DNA of the CDR3: TGTGCCAGCAGTGCGACTAGCGGGAGGGTGAATGAGCAGTTCTTC.

The chain carries TRBV29-1 and TRBJ2-7; 10 bases map to TRBD2. The CDR3 loop spans 17 amino acids. Losses at the gene ends were 1 base for V and 2 bases for J; bases not matched to a gene: 11. Germline V lookup: CDR1 SQVTM, CDR2 ANQGSEA. As DNA, the CDR3 is TGCAGCGTTGAAGGGAACGCCGGGACTAGCGCAACCTACGAGCAGTACTTC. Amino acid sequence: CSVEGNAGTSATYEQYF.

V usage is TRBV7-8 and J usage is TRBJ2-3; D call uncertain. The CDR3 consists of 12 residues. The germline CDR1 and CDR2 sequences are SGHVS and FQNEAQ. Trimming cost V 4 bases and J 2 bases, with 4 bases left between them. DNA for the CDR3: TGTGCCAGCAGCTCCCACACAGATACGCAGTATTTT. This codes for CASSSHTDTQYF. Using reference TRBV7-8 and TRBJ2-3 for the parts outside the CDR3, the full variable domain is GAGVSQSPRYKVAKRGQDVALRCDPISGHVSLFWYQQALGQGPEFLTYFQNEAQLDKSGLPSDRFFAERPEGSVSTLKIQRTQQEDSAVYLCASSSHTDTQYFGPGTRLTVL.

This chain joins TRBV5-1 and TRBJ1-6; tentative D call: TRBD1 (6 bases). The CDR3 has 15 amino acids. Trimming pared 0 bases from V and 7 bases from J, leaving 11 bases between. Germline V lookup: CDR1 SGHRS, CDR2 YFSETQ. Written as DNA, the CDR3 is TGCGCCAGCAGCTTGGGCGACAGGACCAATTCACCCCTCCACTTT. It encodes CASSLGDRTNSPLHF.

The gene calls are TRBV3-1 and TRBJ2-3, with TRBD1 identical over 10 bases. The CDR3 consists of 15 residues. Germline CDR1 is LGHDT and CDR2 is YNNKEL (reference sequence). J was trimmed by 3 bases and V by 4 bases; bases with no gene match: 4. CDR3 in DNA: TGTGCCAGCAGCCCCGGGACAGGGGTTACAGATACGCAGTATTTT. Amino acids: CASSPGTGVTDTQYF.

This clonotype showed up just once. The chain has TRBV7-6 and TRBJ1-4; perhaps TRBD1 as D (6 bases). The V end was cut by 1 base, the J end by 8 bases, with 14 bases between. The CDR3 totals 15 residues. Germline V gene sequence: CDR1 SGHVS, CDR2 FNYEAQ. CDR3 in DNA: TGTGCCAGCAGCTTAGGGACAGTCCGGGGCGAAAAACTGTTTTTT. Translation: CASSLGTVRGEKLFF.

V usage is TRBV7-3 and J usage is TRBJ1-6; D is undetermined. The germline V gene has CDR1 SGHTA and CDR2 FQGTGA. Trimming left V 4 bases short and J 7 bases short, with 8 bases between. The CDR3 runs to 13 residues. The chain's CDR3 is CASSSSGNSPLHF. The CDR3 DNA sequence: TGTGCCAGCAGCTCATCGGGGAATTCACCCCTCCACTTT. Supplemented by reference TRBV7-3 and TRBJ1-6, the full variable domain reads GAGVSQTPSNKVTEKGKYVELRCDPISGHTALYWYRQSLGQGPEFLIYFQGTGAADDSGLPNDRFFAVRPEGSVSTLKIQRTERGDSAVYLCASSSSGNSPLHFGNGTRLTVT.

This chain links TRBV11-2 with TRBJ1-2; no clear D. Per the germline V gene, CDR1 is SGHAT and CDR2 is FQNNGV. This CDR3 spans 13 amino acids. Trimming pared 0 bases from V and 4 bases from J, leaving 6 bases between. The CDR3 DNA reads as TGTGCCAGCAGCTTAGATGGGGTCTATGGCTACACCTTC. It codes for CASSLDGVYGYTF.

In this sample, this clonotype turned up many times. The genes are TRBV6-1 and TRBJ2-3; possibly TRBD1 or TRBD2 for D (6 bases each). The CDR3 is made up of 13 amino acids. Germline CDR1 MNHNS, CDR2 SASEGT. V gave up 6 bases and J gave up 6 bases, with 13 bases separating them. Here the CDR3 reads CASSLKGGDTQYF. The CDR3 nucleotides read TGTGCCAGCAGCCTTAAGGGGGGCGATACGCAGTATTTT.

At least ten counts were recorded for this clonotype. The CDR3 coding sequence is TGTGCCAGCAGTTATGGGGGGGCTGGCACTGAAGCTTTCTTT. It yields the protein CASSYGGAGTEAFF. The V gene is TRBV6-2 or TRBV6-3, the J gene TRBJ1-1; D is possibly TRBD1 (6 bases). In germline, CDR1 is MNHEY, CDR2 SVGEGT. The CDR3 covers 14 residues. With 3 bases removed from V and 4 bases from J, the gap between germline ends came to 12 bases.

The genes are TRBV24-1 and TRBJ2-7, with TRBD1 as a possible D gene (6 bases). Trimming left V 3 bases short and J 3 bases short, with 11 bases between. The CDR3 has 14 amino acids. Germline-derived CDR1 and CDR2 are KGHDR and SFDVKD. CDR3 loop: CATSDPGQSYEQYF. The CDR3 DNA follows: TGTGCCACCAGTGATCCCGGACAGAGCTACGAGCAGTACTTC.

The chain carries TRBV2 and TRBJ1-4; D is possibly TRBD1 (5 bases). This CDR3 spans 14 amino acids. CDR1 SNHLY and CDR2 FYNNEI come from the germline V gene. V was clipped by 4 bases and J by 3 bases, with 9 bases between them. CDR3 in DNA: TGTGCCAGCAGTGTACAGGCCTCTAATGAAAAACTGTTTTTT. Its translation: CASSVQASNEKLFF.

The gene calls are TRBV7-9 and TRBJ2-3; 7 nucleotides match TRBD2. The V and J ends lost 4 bases and 5 bases, in that order; junction bases with no gene match: 9. Per the germline V gene, CDR1 is SEHNR and CDR2 is FQNEAQ (reference sequence). The CDR3 loop spans 15 amino acids. The CDR3 region is CASSSSGGSIDTQYF. The CDR3 DNA reads as TGTGCCAGCAGCTCCTCCGGCGGGAGTATAGATACGCAGTATTTT.

This clonotype is classed as medium-sized. The rearrangement uses TRBV12-3 or TRBV12-4 and TRBJ2-5; D is possibly TRBD1 (6 bases). This CDR3 is 15 amino acids long. The V and J ends lost 5 bases and 2 bases respectively, with 15 bases between them. CDR3 sequence: CASSPSGTWQETQYF. CDR3 nucleotide sequence: TGTGCCAGCAGTCCCTCCGGGACATGGCAAGAGACCCAGTACTTC.

V is TRBV5-6 and J is TRBJ2-5, with a weak D call TRBD2 (5 bases). V shed 2 bases and J shed 4 bases, with 15 bases lying between them. This CDR3 is built from 15 residues. Germline CDR1 reads SGHDT; CDR2 reads YYEEEE. The CDR3 loop is CASSFATRAGETQYF. The CDR3, as DNA: TGTGCCAGCAGCTTCGCGACGAGGGCGGGAGAGACCCAGTACTTC.

This chain joins TRBV20-1 and TRBJ2-5, with TRBD2 matching over 10 bases. The CDR3 runs to 14 residues. Germline values: CDR1 DFQATT, CDR2 SNEGSKA (reference sequence). Trimming at V came to 2 bases and at J to 7 bases, leaving 7 bases not matched to a gene. The CDR3 sequence: CSARSSGGRGTQYF. The CDR3 DNA is TGCAGTGCTAGATCTAGCGGGGGACGTGGGACCCAGTACTTC.

This clonotype has ten or more counts. One base away lies a much larger clone, so this may be a sequencing read error. The chain is built from TRBV5-1 and TRBJ1-4; no clear D gene. The germline V gene encodes CDR1 SGHRS and CDR2 YFSETQ. This CDR3 comprises 13 residues. The CDR3 spells CASSPAFNENLFF. DNA of the CDR3: TGCGCCAGCTCCCCAGCCTTTAATGAAAACCTGTTTTTT.

V gene TRBV20-1 combines with J gene TRBJ2-1; D possibly corresponds to TRBD2 (6 bases). Trimming pared 6 bases from V and 9 bases from J, leaving 21 bases between. CDR1 and CDR2 (germline): DFQATT, SNEGSKA (reference sequence). The CDR3 is 14 amino acids. The DNA of the CDR3 is TGCAGTGCGAGGGTAGCGGAAGGGCCGGCTGAGCAGTTCTTC. Translation: CSARVAEGPAEQFF.

The chain carries TRBV20-1 and TRBJ2-1, with D possibly matching TRBD1 (6 bases). Germline V CDR1 and CDR2: DFQATT, SNEGSKA (reference sequence). The CDR3 runs to 15 residues. The V gene lost 1 base and the J gene lost 6 bases, with 16 bases spanning the gap. DNA for the CDR3: TGCAGTGCTAGAGTGGCCCTAGCCAGGGGCAATGAGCAGTTCTTC. Translating gives CSARVALARGNEQFF.

This chain uses TRBV10-3 with TRBJ2-7; TRBD1 agrees at 7 bases. This CDR3 contains 16 residues. Losses at the gene ends were 0 bases for V and 4 bases for J; bases not matched to a gene: 9. CDR1 is ENHRY, CDR2 SYGVKD, per germline. The DNA of the CDR3 is TGTGCCATCAGTGAGTCAACAGGGGCCCAGCCTTACGAGCAGTACTTC. Its translation: CAISESTGAQPYEQYF.

Ten or more counts support this clonotype. This chain connects TRBV5-1 to TRBJ2-1; D is perhaps TRBD1 or TRBD2 (7 bases each). V lost 5 bases and J 4 bases, leaving 16 bases between the germline ends. This CDR3 has 15 amino acids. CDR1 SGHRS and CDR2 YFSETQ come from the germline V gene. CDR3 coding DNA: TGCGCCAGCAGAAAAGACAGGGAGGGGTACAATGAGCAGTTCTTC. This sequence encodes CASRKDREGYNEQFF.

This clonotype was counted many times. J is TRBJ1-5 and V is TRBV16; 10 nucleotides line up with TRBD1. With 6 bases clipped from V and 0 bases from J, the junction kept 8 bases outside the gene matches. CDR3 length: 17 residues. In germline, CDR1 is KGHSY, CDR2 FQNENV. The CDR3: CASRADRGSYSNQPQHF. CDR3 coding DNA: TGTGCCAGCAGAGCGGACAGGGGGTCATATAGCAATCAGCCCCAGCATTTT.

The rearrangement uses TRBV7-9 and TRBJ1-2, with 7 positions matching TRBD1. Germline values: CDR1 SEHNR, CDR2 FQNEAQ (reference sequence). The trim removed 1 base at V and 14 bases at J, leaving 7 bases unmatched. There are 12 residues in the CDR3. CDR3 sequence (DNA): TGTGCCAGCAGCTTAGTAGGGACAGCTCATACCTTC. Translated: CASSLVGTAHTF.

The J gene is TRBJ2-2, the V gene TRBV12-3 or TRBV12-4; the D is unclear. Trimming pared 0 bases from V and 6 bases from J, leaving 8 bases between. This CDR3 spans 14 amino acids. CDR3 nucleotides: TGTGCCAGCAGTTTAGCTGGGGTAGCCGGGGAGCTGTTTTTT. Its protein product is CASSLAGVAGELFF.

J is TRBJ2-2 and V is TRBV10-3, with D uncertain. The CDR3 extends over 15 amino acids. CDR1 and CDR2 (germline): ENHRY, SYGVKD. V lost 6 bases, J lost 2 bases, and 13 bases lay in between. In DNA form, the CDR3 reads TGTGCCATCAGGGCGGCACACCTCAACACCGGGGAGCTGTTTTTT. Translating it yields CAIRAAHLNTGELFF.

The chain joins TRBV18 to TRBJ1-3; 7 nucleotides line up with TRBD1. The CDR3 has 14 residues. V lost 3 bases, J lost 1 base, and 0 bases stayed unmatched. The germline gives CDR1 KGHSH, CDR2 LQKENI. CDR3 DNA: TGTGCCAGCTCACCGACAGGGTCTGGAAACACCATATATTTT. It codes for CASSPTGSGNTIYF.

The chain couples TRBV3-2 to TRBJ2-3. TRBV3-2 is noted as a pseudogene. The CDR3 loop spans 13 amino acids. The CDR3 protein is CASSQVSTDTQYF. CDR3 sequence (DNA): TGTGCCAGCAGCCAGGTTAGCACAGATACGCAGTATTTT.